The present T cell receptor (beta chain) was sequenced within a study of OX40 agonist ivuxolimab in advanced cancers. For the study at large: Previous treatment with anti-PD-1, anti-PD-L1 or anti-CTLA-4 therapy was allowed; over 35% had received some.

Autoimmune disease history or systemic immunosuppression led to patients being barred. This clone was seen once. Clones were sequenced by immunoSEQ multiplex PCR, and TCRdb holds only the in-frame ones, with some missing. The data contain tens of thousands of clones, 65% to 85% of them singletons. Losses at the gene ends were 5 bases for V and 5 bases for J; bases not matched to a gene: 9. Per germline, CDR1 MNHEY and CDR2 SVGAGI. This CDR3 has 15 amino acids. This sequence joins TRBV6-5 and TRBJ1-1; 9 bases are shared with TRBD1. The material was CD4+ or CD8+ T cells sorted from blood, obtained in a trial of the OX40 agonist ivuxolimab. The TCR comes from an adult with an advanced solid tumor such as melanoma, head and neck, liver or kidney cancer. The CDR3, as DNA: TGTGCCAGCAGTCCACGGACAGGGGTAGGGACTGAAGCTTTCTTT. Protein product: CASSPRTGVGTEAFF.